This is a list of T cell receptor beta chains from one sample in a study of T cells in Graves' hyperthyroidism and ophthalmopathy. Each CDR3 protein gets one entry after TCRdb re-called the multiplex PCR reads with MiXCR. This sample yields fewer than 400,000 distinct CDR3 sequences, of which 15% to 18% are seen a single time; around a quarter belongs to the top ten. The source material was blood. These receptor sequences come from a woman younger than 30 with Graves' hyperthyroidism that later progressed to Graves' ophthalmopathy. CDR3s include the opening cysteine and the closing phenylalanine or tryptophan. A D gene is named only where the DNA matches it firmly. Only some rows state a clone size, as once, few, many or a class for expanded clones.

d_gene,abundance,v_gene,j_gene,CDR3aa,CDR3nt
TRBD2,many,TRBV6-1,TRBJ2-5,CASRRGSGETQYF,TGTGCCAGCAGGCGGGGGAGCGGAGAGACCCAGTACTTC
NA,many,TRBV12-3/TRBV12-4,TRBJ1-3,CASTSGIFGNTIYF,TGTGCCAGCACCTCCGGGATATTCGGAAACACCATATATTTT
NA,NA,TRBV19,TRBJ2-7,CASSTTIAEVYEQYF,TGTGCCAGTAGTACCACTATAGCGGAGGTCTACGAGCAGTACTTC
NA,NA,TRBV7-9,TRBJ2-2,CASSQDWGGGVNTGEPFF,TGTGCCAGCAGCCAAGATTGGGGTGGCGGCGTGAACACCGGGGAGCCGTTTTTT
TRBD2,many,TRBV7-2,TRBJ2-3,CASSPPGLAHLTDTQYF,TGTGCCAGCAGCCCCCCCGGACTAGCGCATCTCACAGATACGCAGTATTTT
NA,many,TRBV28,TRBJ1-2,CASSPGKGNSPYGYTF,TGTGCCAGCAGTCCTGGCAAGGGGAATTCCCCCTATGGCTACACCTTC
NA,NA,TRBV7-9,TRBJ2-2,CASSPETGRAGELFF,TGTGCCAGCAGCCCAGAGACAGGGAGGGCCGGGGAGCTGTTTTTT
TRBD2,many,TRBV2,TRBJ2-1,CASSEALAGVGRGSYNEQFF,TGTGCCAGCAGTGAAGCACTAGCGGGAGTGGGGAGGGGCTCCTACAATGAGCAGTTCTTC
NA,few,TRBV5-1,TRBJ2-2,CASSSAGGVTGELFF,TGCGCCAGCAGCTCAGCAGGGGGGGTCACCGGGGAGCTGTTTTTT
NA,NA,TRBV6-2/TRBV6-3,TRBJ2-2,CASSKVPRAGELFF,TGTGCCAGCAGTAAAGTCCCGAGGGCCGGGGAGCTGTTTTTT
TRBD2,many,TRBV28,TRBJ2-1,CASSLPTSGRNEQFF,TGTGCCAGCAGTTTGCCGACTAGCGGGAGGAATGAGCAGTTCTTC